Listed below are T cell receptor beta chains from one sample, sequenced in a study of cytomegalovirus exposure and HLA in healthy donors. The data were produced by immunoSEQ multiplex PCR, yet TCRdb's version contains in-frame clones alone and is incomplete. The sample holds around 110,000 clones, around 82% seen once. The sequenced sample consisted of PBMCs. The receptors shown here come from a man in his forties or fifties in good health and CMV-seronegative. CDR3s include the opening cysteine and the closing phenylalanine or tryptophan. The order of the fields is D gene, clone size, V gene, J gene, CDR3 protein, CDR3 DNA. D genes are given only for firm matches. The size of a clone is reported for some rows only, either as once, few or many, or as a class for expanded clones.

>TRBD1|NA|TRBV19|TRBJ1-4
CASSRGEGQAGEKLFF
TGTGCCAGTAGCCGGGGGGAGGGACAGGCTGGAGAAAAACTGTTTTTT
>TRBD1|NA|TRBV30|TRBJ1-5
CAWSANRGRQPQHF
TGTGCCTGGAGTGCTAACAGGGGGCGGCAGCCCCAGCATTTT
>NA|NA|TRBV15|TRBJ1-6
CATSRDFSGTGGSSPLHF
TGTGCCACCAGCAGAGATTTTTCGGGCACCGGGGGAAGTTCACCCCTCCACTTT
>NA|NA|TRBV9|TRBJ2-4
CASSSQTGVGNIQYF
TGTGCCAGCAGCTCCCAGACGGGGGTTGGTAACATTCAGTACTTC
>TRBD1|NA|TRBV18|TRBJ1-1
CASSPPGQGRGTEAFF
TGTGCCAGCTCACCCCCGGGACAGGGACGGGGTACTGAAGCTTTCTTT
>NA|once|TRBV7-3|TRBJ2-1
CASSLTGGKNSYNEQFF
TGTGCCAGCAGCTTAACAGGAGGGAAGAACTCCTACAATGAGCAGTTCTTC
>TRBD1|once|TRBV9|TRBJ2-3
CASSERPGTGGDTQYF
TGTGCCAGCAGCGAAAGACCCGGGACAGGGGGGGATACGCAGTATTTT
>NA|NA|TRBV6-5|TRBJ1-6
CASSVPQGNSPLHF
TGTGCCAGCAGTGTACCACAGGGTAATTCACCCCTCCACTTT
>NA|NA|TRBV5-1|TRBJ2-5
CASSLRPRTGSGETQYF
TGCGCCAGCAGCTTGCGACCTCGAACCGGGAGCGGGGAGACCCAGTACTTC
>NA|NA|TRBV19|TRBJ1-2
CASRLSTGAHYGYTF
TGTGCCAGTAGACTCTCGACTGGCGCTCACTATGGCTACACCTTC
>TRBD2|once|TRBV7-2|TRBJ2-1
CASSSGGTSNGEQFF
TGTGCCAGCAGCTCCGGCGGGACTAGTAATGGTGAGCAGTTCTTC
>TRBD1|NA|TRBV30|TRBJ1-2
CAWSALGQGGYGYTF
TGTGCCTGGAGTGCCCTGGGACAGGGGGGCTATGGCTACACCTTC
>NA|NA|TRBV10-3|TRBJ2-5
CAISNRDETQYF
TGTGCCATCAGCAACAGGGATGAGACCCAGTACTTC
>NA|NA|TRBV21-1|TRBJ2-7
CASIYRGPPWEQYF
TGTGCCAGCATATACAGGGGCCCCCCTTGGGAGCAGTACTTC
>TRBD1|NA|TRBV29-1|TRBJ2-5
CSVEQGAKTQYF
TGCAGCGTGGAACAGGGGGCCAAGACCCAGTACTTC
>TRBD1|NA|TRBV9|TRBJ1-6
CASSLRDRGYAGSPLHF
TGTGCCAGCAGCCTTCGGGACAGGGGTTACGCGGGTTCACCCCTCCACTTT
>NA|once|TRBV9|TRBJ2-5
CASSVGTGRGETQYF
TGTGCCAGCAGCGTAGGGACCGGCCGGGGGGAGACCCAGTACTTC
>NA|NA|TRBV28|TRBJ1-2
CASWGGADYGYTF
TGTGCCAGCTGGGGGGGGGCCGACTATGGCTACACCTTC
>NA|NA|TRBV7-2|TRBJ2-3
CASSFLSGTQYF
TGTGCCAGCAGCTTTCTTTCGGGTACGCAGTATTTT
>NA|few|TRBV5-1|TRBJ2-5
CASYSGTSFQETQYF
TGCGCCAGCTACTCCGGGACATCCTTCCAGGAGACCCAGTACTTC
>NA|NA|TRBV4-1|TRBJ2-5
CATADRLETQYF
TGCGCCACCGCCGACAGGCTAGAGACCCAGTACTTC
>TRBD1|NA|TRBV7-9|TRBJ2-2
CASSFPTGVEAGELFF
TGTGCCAGCAGCTTCCCGACAGGGGTTGAGGCCGGGGAGCTGTTTTTT
>NA|NA|TRBV6-1|TRBJ1-1
CASSEERGAFF
TGTGCCAGCAGTGAAGAAAGGGGAGCTTTCTTT
>TRBD1|NA|TRBV5-4|TRBJ1-6
CASRSRDRYNSPLHF
TGTGCCAGCAGAAGCCGGGACAGATATAATTCACCCCTCCACTTT
>NA|few|TRBV6-1|TRBJ2-3
CASSEGTTFTQYF
TGTGCCAGCAGTGAAGGGACTACCTTTACGCAGTATTTT
>TRBD2|NA|TRBV27|TRBJ2-7
CASTRGGSSYEQYF
TGTGCCAGCACCCGCGGGGGTAGCTCCTACGAGCAGTACTTC
>NA|NA|TRBV15|TRBJ2-1
CATSGPQGSSYNEQFF
TGTGCCACCAGCGGGCCCCAAGGATCTTCCTACAATGAGCAGTTCTTC
>NA|few|TRBV30|TRBJ1-1
CAWTFTPRGYTEAFF
TGTGCCTGGACCTTCACCCCCAGGGGTTACACTGAAGCTTTCTTT
>TRBD1|few|TRBV27|TRBJ2-7
CASSTSRGTGGEQYF
TGTGCCAGCAGTACATCCCGTGGGACAGGGGGCGAGCAGTACTTC
>TRBD2|NA|TRBV2|TRBJ2-1
CASSQTSVSYNEQFF
TGTGCCAGCAGCCAGACTAGCGTCTCCTACAATGAGCAGTTCTTC
>NA|NA|TRBV11-3|TRBJ2-1
CASSLDADTGQFF
TGTGCCAGCAGCTTAGACGCGGACACGGGGCAGTTCTTC
>TRBD1|NA|TRBV10-1|TRBJ1-2
CASSDTGQLYGYTF
TGCGCCAGCAGTGACACGGGACAGCTATATGGCTACACCTTC
>NA|NA|TRBV5-6|TRBJ2-3
CASSYDRLNTDTQYF
TGTGCCAGCAGTTACGACAGGTTAAACACAGATACGCAGTATTTT
>TRBD2|NA|TRBV7-3|TRBJ2-3
CASSPGGGASIDTQYF
TGTGCCAGCAGCCCGGGCGGGGGGGCGTCTATAGATACGCAGTATTTT
>TRBD2|NA|TRBV19|TRBJ2-7
CASSIVGTNAYEQYF
TGTGCCAGTAGTATAGTTGGGACTAACGCCTACGAGCAGTACTTC
>NA|few|TRBV6-1|TRBJ1-6
CASSEALGGNSPLHF
TGTGCCAGCAGTGAAGCGCTGGGGGGAAATTCACCCCTCCACTTT
>TRBD1|NA|TRBV9|TRBJ2-5
CASSSPGTAHLQETQYF
TGTGCCAGCAGCTCCCCCGGGACAGCACACCTCCAAGAGACCCAGTACTTC
>NA|once|TRBV9|TRBJ1-2
CASSRVWTATNGYTF
TGTGCCAGCAGCCGGGTATGGACAGCTACTAATGGCTACACCTTC
>TRBD1|NA|TRBV7-6|TRBJ1-6
CASSLLGQVYNSPLHF
TGTGCCAGCAGCCTCTTGGGACAGGTGTATAATTCACCCCTCCACTTT
>NA|NA|TRBV6-6|TRBJ2-7
CASCGGDSYEQYF
TGTGCCAGTTGCGGGGGCGATTCCTACGAGCAGTACTTC
>NA|NA|TRBV18|TRBJ2-1
CASSPSGGYNEQFF
TGTGCCAGCTCACCGTCAGGTGGGTACAATGAGCAGTTCTTC
>TRBD2|NA|TRBV19|TRBJ2-7
CASSILSSGELYEQYF
TGTGCCAGTAGTATCCTTTCTAGCGGGGAGCTCTACGAGCAGTACTTC
>NA|NA|TRBV27|TRBJ1-1
CASSFGLGLNTEAFF
TGTGCCAGCAGTTTCGGACTCGGGTTGAACACTGAAGCTTTCTTT
>TRBD1|once|TRBV5-1|TRBJ2-5
CASSITYPDRGETQYF
TGCGCCAGCAGCATAACCTACCCCGACAGGGGAGAGACCCAGTACTTC
>TRBD1|NA|TRBV10-3|TRBJ1-2
CAISEGQGASGYTF
TGTGCCATCAGTGAAGGGCAGGGGGCCTCTGGCTACACCTTC
>NA|NA|TRBV6-5|TRBJ2-2
CASSPSNTGELFF
TGTGCCAGCAGTCCCTCTAACACCGGGGAGCTGTTTTTT
>NA|NA|TRBV29-1|TRBJ1-5
CSPYRQYSNQPQHF
TGCAGCCCCTACCGACAGTATAGCAATCAGCCCCAGCATTTT
>NA|NA|TRBV2|TRBJ2-5
CASSEGTVQETQYF
TGTGCCAGCAGTGAAGGGACAGTCCAGGAGACCCAGTACTTC
>TRBD1|NA|TRBV2|TRBJ1-5
CASSVGQGYQPQHF
TGTGCCAGCAGTGTGGGACAGGGTTACCAGCCCCAGCATTTT
>TRBD1|NA|TRBV5-4|TRBJ2-4
CASSSHTGTGVIQYF
TGTGCCAGCAGCTCGCATACCGGGACAGGGGTCATTCAGTACTTC
>TRBD1|NA|TRBV2|TRBJ2-2
CASSGQGDTGELFF
TGTGCCAGCTCCGGACAGGGCGACACCGGGGAGCTGTTTTTT
>NA|once|TRBV7-6|TRBJ1-2
CASSPRQRDGYTF
TGTGCCAGCAGCCCCCGACAGAGAGATGGCTACACCTTC
>NA|NA|TRBV7-9|TRBJ2-7
CACGQTSYEQYF
TGTGCCTGCGGACAGACCTCCTACGAGCAGTACTTC
>TRBD1|NA|TRBV19|TRBJ1-1
CASSGTGDTEAFF
TGTGCCAGCTCCGGGACAGGGGACACTGAAGCTTTCTTT